This T cell receptor beta chain was sequenced for a study of T cell responses to AZD1222 COVID-19 vaccine (dated by TCRdb to the early 2020s). With regard to the full study: A total of just over 230 trial participants underwent TCR sequencing, of whom 200 to 220 had received two doses of AZD1222 and some 25 had received two doses of the MenACWY control vaccine. Trial participants were enrolled into age subgroups of 18-55, 56-69 and 70-plus years, which contained approximately 150, 28 and 58 TCR-sequenced participants, respectively.

General findings and caveats noted by the study authors: Because no day 14 peak-response samples were available, the repertoires could be characterized only after the peak T cell response. After two AZD1222 doses, both the breadth and the depth of spike-specific TCRs were significantly higher than at day 0 and than in MenACWY recipients. Vaccine-associated CD4 TCRs spanned the whole spike protein, with dominant responses in regions 160-218 and 743-854. Conclusions about previously exposed vaccinees are limited, since just five or six AZD1222 recipients were seropositive for SARS-CoV-2 at baseline. Participants were mostly white British, with more females than males. The authors suggested clonal diversity may have been underestimated. Epitopes outside the regions mutated in the B.1.351 and B.1.1.7 variants were reportedly recognized by nearly half of the unique spike-specific TCRs. In the small 56-69-year group, the increase in depth fell short of significance, most likely because of low power.

In the case of this clone: There is no known antigen for this receptor. No clone much larger than this one lies a single base away; base qualities are absent.

The CDR3 regions of human TCRbeta chains were analyzed by immunosequencing. In the paper's pipeline: TCRs in the repertoires were matched against a reference library of SARS-CoV-2-specific TCRs that had been generated with the MIRA antigen-specificity platform. Breadth was defined as the fraction of unique TCRs that were SARS-CoV-2-associated. Depth was defined as the fraction of total T cells that were SARS-CoV-2-associated. Using the MIRA data, each spike-specific TCR was mapped to the spike region that the TCR reacts to and placed in a CD4 or CD8 class. Log10-transformed breadth and depth values were compared by one-way ANOVA with Sidak's multiple comparisons tests. Entries here come from immuneACCESS through TCRdb and include only in-frame sequences with V and J called. Some clones fail to appear in such tables; in the studies checked, an unresolved V gene covers under half of the shortfall, and the cause of the remainder is unknown. V and J calls and clone size come straight from that table; D and trimming were deduced from the DNA. The sample table shows about 84,000 clones, and approximately 83% are seen once. The top ten hold over 10% of the sample.

The sample's time point label is to be understood as: about 28 days (+/-7) after the second vaccine dose. AZD1222 recipients whose second dose came at about 4 weeks and those whose second dose came at about 12 weeks were combined into one group, since spike-specific TCR depth and breadth did not differ between the two schedules. Vaccinee samples were obtained from the UK trials COV001 and COV002, which included a single-blind randomized controlled phase 2/3 trial of AZD1222 (ChAdOx1 nCoV-19) in healthy adults. For TCRbeta chain sequencing, PBMC samples were collected from trial participants at day 0 and at day 28 after the second dose. The junction carries 14 bases between V and J, which are trimmed by 4 bases and 4 bases respectively. CDR1 and CDR2 were assigned from the germline V gene (reference sequence) as LNHDA and SQIVND. The CDR3 sequence holds 15 residues, the cysteine and phenylalanine included. The only DNA kept is the CDR3, 45 bases in frame from the first base.

The sample was peripheral blood, taken 28 days after the second AZD1222 dose. Rearrangement joined TRBV19 to TRBJ1-5; possibly the D gene is TRBD1, per 5 matching bases. This clonotype was sampled from an adult who received the AZD1222 COVID-19 vaccine. The encoded CDR3 is CASSNTRQSNQPQHF. The bases read TGTGCCAGTAGTAACACTCGACAGAGTAATCAGCCCCAGCATTTT.